This section outlines one T cell receptor beta chain sequence together with its context. Sequencing was performed with immunoSEQ multiplex PCR; in TCRdb, only in-frame clones are kept and a portion is missing. The sample has about 130,000 clones, around 87% seen once; the top ten hold about 10%. CDR3 length: 15 amino acids. Germline V lookup: CDR1 SGHRS, CDR2 YFSETQ. Trimming took 4 bases from V and 3 from J, leaving 16 bases between them. This sample stems from a study of T cell responses to AZD1222 COVID-19 vaccine. The V gene is TRBV5-1, the J gene TRBJ1-1; the D gene is possibly TRBD1 (6 bases). This clonotype was obtained from an adult in good health. The input for sequencing was peripheral blood, taken on day 0 of AZD1222 vaccination. The DNA of the CDR3 is TGCGCCAGCAGCCCGGACAGTCCAGGGCACACTGAAGCTTTCTTT. This translates into CASSPDSPGHTEAFF.